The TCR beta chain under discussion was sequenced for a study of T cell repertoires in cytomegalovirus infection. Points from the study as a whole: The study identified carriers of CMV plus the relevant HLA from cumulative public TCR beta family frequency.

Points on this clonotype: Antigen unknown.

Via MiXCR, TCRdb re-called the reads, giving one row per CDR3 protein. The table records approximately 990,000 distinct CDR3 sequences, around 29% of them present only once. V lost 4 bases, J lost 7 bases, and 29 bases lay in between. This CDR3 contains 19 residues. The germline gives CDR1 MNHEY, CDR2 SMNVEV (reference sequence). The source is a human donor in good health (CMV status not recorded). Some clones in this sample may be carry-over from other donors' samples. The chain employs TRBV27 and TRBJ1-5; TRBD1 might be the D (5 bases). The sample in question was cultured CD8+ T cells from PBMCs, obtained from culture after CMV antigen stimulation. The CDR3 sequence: CASSSDPRDVWNSGQPQHF. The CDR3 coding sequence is TGTGCCAGCAGTTCTGACCCCAGGGATGTGTGGAACAGCGGGCAGCCCCAGCATTTT.